Below, 13 T cell receptor beta chains from the same sample are listed, as sequenced in a study of cytomegalovirus exposure and HLA in healthy donors. It was with 60 Vbeta and 13 Jbeta primers that the PCR ran. Sequenced by immunoSEQ multiplex PCR; TCRdb stores in-frame clones only, minus some. Counted here are under 200,000 clones, 82% occurring once; the ten biggest clones make up less than 1.6%. The sequencing sample was made of PBMCs. These receptors originate from a girl under 18 in good health and CMV-seropositive.

The gene calls are TRBV2 and TRBJ1-2; the match to TRBD1 covers 10 bases. Germline V CDR1 and CDR2: SNHLY, FYNNEI. This CDR3 region has 15 residues. The V segment lost 6 bases and the J segment 4 bases; nucleotides outside the gene matches: 8. CDR3 loop: CASRSTGTGAYGYTF. The CDR3 bases are TGTGCCAGCAGGTCCACCGGGACAGGGGCCTATGGCTACACCTTC.

The rearrangement links TRBV7-6 to TRBJ2-3; weak D call: TRBD2 (5 bases). The length of the CDR3 is 16 residues. In germline, CDR1 is SGHVS, CDR2 FNYEAQ. The V end was cut by 5 bases, the J end by 3 bases, with 18 bases between. Here the CDR3 reads CASSPSERFSTDTQYF. The CDR3 DNA sequence: TGTGCCAGCAGCCCGTCCGAGCGGTTCTCGACAGATACGCAGTATTTT.

V is TRBV7-9 and J is TRBJ2-3; 12 bases are a match to TRBD2. Trimming at V came to 4 bases and at J to 4 bases, leaving 3 bases not matched to a gene. From germline, CDR1 is SEHNR and CDR2 FQNEAQ (reference sequence). The CDR3 is 15 amino acids. The CDR3 sequence is CASSWTSGDADTQYF. The CDR3 DNA is TGTGCCAGCAGCTGGACTAGCGGGGACGCAGATACGCAGTATTTT.

The chain links TRBV28 to TRBJ2-7; weak D call: TRBD1 (6 bases). From germline, CDR1 is MDHEN and CDR2 SYDVKM. V lost 6 bases and J lost 2, with 17 bases in between. The CDR3 covers 15 residues. The CDR3: CASSSNRAITYEQYF. CDR3 sequence (DNA): TGTGCCAGCAGCTCGAACAGGGCGATAACCTACGAGCAGTACTTC.

A remark on this clone: Its ends do not fully match the called genes, so a read error is possible. The CDR3 protein is CASSRGETQYF. CDR3 sequence (DNA): TGTGCTAGCAGCCGCGGAGAGACCCAGTACTTC. J is TRBJ2-5 and V is TRBV7-7; D is undetermined. Per germline, CDR1 SSHAT and CDR2 FNYEAQ (reference sequence). CDR3 length: 11 residues. Based on the CDR3 plus reference TRBV7-7 and TRBJ2-5, the full variable domain is GAGVSQSPRYKVTKRGQDVTLRCDPISSHATLYWYQQALGQGPEFLTYFNYEAQPDKSGLPSDRFSAERPEGSISTLTIQRTEQRDSAMYRCASSRGETQYFGPGTRLLVL.

The genes are TRBV4-1 and TRBJ1-1; 8 bases align to TRBD1. This CDR3 contains 15 residues. V shed 3 bases and J 2 bases; nucleotides not matched to a gene: 5. Germline V gene sequence: CDR1 MGHRA, CDR2 YSYEKL. The CDR3 here is CASSHTDRANTEAFF. In DNA form, the CDR3 reads TGCGCCAGCAGCCACACGGACAGGGCCAACACTGAAGCTTTCTTT.

V usage is TRBV6-6 and J usage is TRBJ1-2, with D perhaps TRBD1 (6 bases). Germline-derived CDR1 and CDR2 are MNHNY and SVGAGI (reference sequence). V was cut by 6 bases and J by 2 bases, with 16 bases left in between. The length of the CDR3 is 15 residues. The CDR3 is CASSPGRGPNYGYTF. CDR3 DNA: TGTGCCAGCAGCCCTGGCAGGGGACCAAACTATGGCTACACCTTC.

V usage is TRBV6-5 and J usage is TRBJ1-3; 9 bases map to TRBD1. This CDR3 has 16 residues. Germline trimming cut 6 bases from V and 0 bases from J; bases unmatched to any gene: 6. Germline V gene sequence: CDR1 MNHEY, CDR2 SVGAGI. Written as DNA, the CDR3 is TGTGCCAGCAGCTACAGGGGGCTCTTCTCTGGAAACACCATATATTTT. Encoded protein: CASSYRGLFSGNTIYF.

This chain links TRBV19 with TRBJ2-3, with 7 bases aligning to TRBD1. Germline V gives CDR1 LNHDA, CDR2 SQIVND (reference sequence). There are 13 residues in the CDR3. Losses at the gene ends were 9 bases for V and 3 bases for J; bases not matched to a gene: 6. The CDR3 nucleotides read TGTGCCAGCATCGGACAGGAAACAGATACGCAGTATTTT. This translates into CASIGQETDTQYF.

The gene calls are TRBV4-2 and TRBJ2-7; TRBD2 might be the D (6 bases). Germline CDR1 and CDR2: LGHNA and YNFKEQ. The CDR3 runs 16 residues. The V end lost 0 bases, the J end lost 6 bases, and 18 bases lay between the germline ends. CDR3 residues: CASSQDSVGRRGEQYF. The CDR3 DNA is TGTGCCAGCAGCCAAGATTCGGTCGGGAGACGCGGCGAGCAGTACTTC.

V usage is TRBV5-1 and J usage is TRBJ2-1, with 7 bases lining up with TRBD2. The ends lost 4 bases at V and 1 base at J; junction bases unmatched: 2. Looked up from germline, CDR1 is SGHRS and CDR2 is YFSETQ. This CDR3 comprises 14 residues. CDR3 in amino acids: CASSRGESYNEQFF. As DNA, the CDR3 is TGCGCCAGCAGCCGGGGGGAGTCCTACAATGAGCAGTTCTTC.

The CDR3 reads CASSPRPGQGAEAFF. As DNA, the CDR3 is TGTGCCAGTAGTCCGAGGCCGGGACAGGGGGCTGAAGCTTTCTTT. This chain uses TRBV19 with TRBJ1-1; 11 bases are shared with TRBD1. The CDR3 is 15 residues long. V lost 5 bases, J lost 6 bases, and 8 bases stayed unmatched. The germline V gene encodes CDR1 LNHDA and CDR2 SQIVND (reference sequence).

The J gene is TRBJ1-2, the V gene TRBV7-2; weak D call: TRBD1 (5 bases). V dropped 5 bases and J dropped 3 bases, with 10 bases sitting between them. The length of the CDR3 is 13 residues. Germline CDR1 reads SGHTA; CDR2 reads FQGNSA. DNA of the CDR3: TGTGCCAGCAGCCCCACAGGCTACTATGGCTACACCTTC. Its translation is CASSPTGYYGYTF. The variable domain in full, completed from reference TRBV7-2 and TRBJ1-2, reads GAGVSQSPSNKVTEKGKDVELRCDPISGHTALYWYRQSLGQGLEFLIYFQGNSAPDKSGLPSDRFSAERTGGSVSTLTIQRTQQEDSAVYLCASSPTGYYGYTFGSGTRLTVV.